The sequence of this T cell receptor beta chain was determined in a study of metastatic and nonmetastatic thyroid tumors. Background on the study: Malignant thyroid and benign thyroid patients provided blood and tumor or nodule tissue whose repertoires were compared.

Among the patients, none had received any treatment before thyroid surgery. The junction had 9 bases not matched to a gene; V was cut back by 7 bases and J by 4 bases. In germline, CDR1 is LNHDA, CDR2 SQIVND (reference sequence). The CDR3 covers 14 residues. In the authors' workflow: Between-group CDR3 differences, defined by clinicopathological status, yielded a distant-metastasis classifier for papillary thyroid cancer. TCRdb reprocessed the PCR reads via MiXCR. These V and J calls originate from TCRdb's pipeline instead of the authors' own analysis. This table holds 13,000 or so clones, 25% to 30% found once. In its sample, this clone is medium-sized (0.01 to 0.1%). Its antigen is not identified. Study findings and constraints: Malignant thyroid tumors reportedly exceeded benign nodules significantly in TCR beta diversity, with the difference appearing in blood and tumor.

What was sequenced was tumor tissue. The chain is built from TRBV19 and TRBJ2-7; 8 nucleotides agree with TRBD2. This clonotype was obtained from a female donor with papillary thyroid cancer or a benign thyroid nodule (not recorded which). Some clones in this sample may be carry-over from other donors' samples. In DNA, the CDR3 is TGTGCCAGTAAGACCGGGACTAGTGATTACGAGCAGTACTTC. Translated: CASKTGTSDYEQYF.